This T cell receptor beta chain was captured by sequencing in a study of T cell responses to AZD1222 COVID-19 vaccine. Overall study findings and caveats: No day 14 peak samples; only post-peak repertoires were characterized. Baseline serology detected seropositivity in only a handful of AZD1222 recipients. Close to half of all spike-specific TCRs reportedly target regions of the variants that are unmutated.

The CDR3 sequence is 15 residues long. Germline-derived CDR1 and CDR2 are SGHKS and YYEKEE (reference sequence). Trimming cost V 4 bases and J 8 bases, with 21 bases left between them. The assay was immunoSEQ multiplex PCR, and TCRdb's table has in-frame clones only and misses some. The top ten hold 2.9% of the sample, which has 80,000 or so clones, roughly 82% seen once. With respect to this clone: Its target is not known.

The receptor was isolated from an adult in good health. The specimen was peripheral blood, collected on day 0 of AZD1222 vaccination. This chain uses TRBV5-5 with TRBJ1-2; D is uncertain. The CDR3 DNA is TGTGCCAGCAGCCGGAGTAGTTCGCCCGGGAAGGGCTACACCTTC. Protein product: CASSRSSSPGKGYTF.